This T cell receptor beta chain comes out of a study of post-analysis software for immune sequencing data. Study-level findings and limits: Batch-matched samples strongly co-clustered by F measure. Versus controls, multiple sclerosis patients showed significantly lower diversity (normalized Chao1).

Unique molecular identifiers had been added to the TCR beta cDNA libraries. Input of roughly 0.95 to 11 million T cells yielded around 460,000 cDNA molecules. MiXCR, run by TCRdb on the PCR reads, gives a single entry per CDR3 protein. The sample holds about 820,000 distinct CDR3 sequences, 53% seen once. In its sample, this clonotype was seen once. Its target is unknown. The TCR sequence derives from a girl aged 5-17 years with multiple sclerosis. Specimen: blood.

This CDR3 is CASSQEARGTEAFF. The DNA of the CDR3 is TGCGCCAGCAGCCAAGAGGCCAGGGGCACTGAAGCTTTCTTT. J is TRBJ1-1 and V is TRBV4-1; tentative D call: TRBD1 (6 bases). This CDR3 is 14 amino acids long. Trimming removed 0 bases at V and 4 bases at J, with 9 bases between. Per the germline V gene, CDR1 is MGHRA and CDR2 is YSYEKL.